The 13 T cell receptor beta chains in this list originate from one sample, sequenced in a study of blood T cell repertoires in COVID-19. This table comes from immunoSEQ multiplex PCR, and its TCRdb copy is limited to in-frame clones, with some not included. This table has about 180,000 clones, about 85% appearing once. The sample consisted of peripheral blood. These receptors all stem from a woman aged 25 to 39 with active or convalescent COVID-19.

The chain combines TRBV6-5 with TRBJ2-2; D is possibly TRBD2 (6 bases). Trimming removed 4 bases from V and 1 base from J, with 10 bases in between. From germline, CDR1 is MNHEY and CDR2 SVGAGI. This CDR3 has 15 amino acids. Here the CDR3 reads CASSSLAENTGELFF. CDR3 DNA: TGTGCCAGCAGTTCTTTAGCGGAGAACACCGGGGAGCTGTTTTTT.

This rearrangement joins TRBV6-5 to TRBJ1-1; maybe TRBD1 (5 bases). The CDR3 is 14 residues long. V lost 4 bases, J lost 2 bases, and 11 bases lay in between. Germline CDR1 and CDR2: MNHEY and SVGAGI. The DNA for the CDR3 is TGTGCCAGCAGTTGGGGGAGGGGAAACACTGAAGCTTTCTTT. Translation: CASSWGRGNTEAFF.

CDR3 nucleotides: TGTGCCAGCAGTACCGACAGGGGAAACACCATATATTTT. This gives the protein CASSTDRGNTIYF. The chain is built from TRBV6-5 and TRBJ1-3; D perhaps matches TRBD1 (6 bases). The CDR3 has 13 residues. Between the trimmed V and J ends, which lost 5 bases and 4 bases, there was a span of 9 bases. The germline CDR1 and CDR2 sequences are MNHEY and SVGAGI.

The chain combines TRBV19 with TRBJ2-2; no reliable D call. The CDR3 spans 16 residues. In germline, CDR1 is LNHDA, CDR2 SQIVND (reference sequence). The V end lost 2 bases, the J end lost 4 bases, and 14 bases lay between the germline ends. CDR3 DNA: TGTGCCAGTAGTATACTCTCGCTTTCCAGCACCGGGGAGCTGTTTTTT. This translates into CASSILSLSSTGELFF.

This clone was seen a handful of times. The rearrangement links TRBV6-5 to TRBJ1-5; 8 nucleotides match TRBD1. Germline CDR1 reads MNHEY; CDR2 reads SVGAGI. CDR3 length: 14 amino acids. Trimming took 5 bases from V and 7 from J; bases not matched to a gene: 7. In DNA, the CDR3 is TGTGCCAGCAGTCCCAGGGGGCGCGGACAGCCCCAGCATTTT. It translates to CASSPRGRGQPQHF.

The V gene is TRBV11-2, the J gene TRBJ2-7; no definite D call. This CDR3 has 18 residues. Germline V CDR1 and CDR2: SGHAT, FQNNGV. V dropped 0 bases and J dropped 0 bases, with 18 bases sitting between them. The CDR3, as DNA: TGTGCCAGCAGCTTAGATCTGATGCAAGTATACTCCTCCTACGAGCAGTACTTC. The encoded protein is CASSLDLMQVYSSYEQYF. Looking up the rest from reference TRBV11-2 and TRBJ2-7 gives the full variable domain: EAGVAQSPRYKIIEKRQSVAFWCNPISGHATLYWYQQILGQGPKLLIQFQNNGVVDDSQLPKDRFSAERLKGVDSTLKIQPAKLEDSAVYLCASSLDLMQVYSSYEQYFGPGTRLTVT.

The rearrangement links TRBV5-1 to TRBJ1-3; no firm D call. CDR1 SGHRS and CDR2 YFSETQ come from the germline V gene. Trimming shortened V by 4 bases and J by 0 bases, and 11 bases separated the two germline ends. This CDR3 is 15 amino acids long. The CDR3 is CASSNAGSSGNTIYF. The CDR3 DNA reads TGCGCCAGCAGCAATGCGGGGAGCTCTGGAAACACCATATATTTT.

V and J are TRBV5-1 and TRBJ2-7, with a possible D match to TRBD1 (6 bases). V was shortened by 0 bases and J by 7 bases, with 8 bases between the two germline ends. This CDR3 is built from 12 residues. Per germline, CDR1 SGHRS and CDR2 YFSETQ. In DNA form, the CDR3 reads TGCGCCAGCAGCTTGGAGGGGACAGAGCAGTACTTC. Protein sequence: CASSLEGTEQYF.

The V and J genes are TRBV3-1 (or the pseudogene TRBV3-2) and TRBJ1-6, with D unresolved. From germline, CDR1 is LGHDT and CDR2 YNNKEL (reference sequence). This CDR3 comprises 15 residues. Trimming left V 1 base short and J 6 bases short, with 10 bases between. CDR3 sequence: CASSQAADTNSPLHF. The CDR3 DNA is TGTGCCAGCAGCCAAGCCGCAGACACTAATTCACCCCTCCACTTT.

The genes are TRBV5-1 and TRBJ1-4; a weak D match, TRBD1 (6 bases). The V gene's germline CDR1 is SGHRS and CDR2 YFSETQ. Trimming shortened V by 0 bases and J by 2 bases, and 8 bases separated the two germline ends. The CDR3 extends over 15 amino acids. The CDR3 loop reads CASSLGGGTNEKLFF. The CDR3 coding sequence is TGCGCCAGCAGCTTGGGCGGGGGCACTAATGAAAAACTGTTTTTT.

The chain carries TRBV6-5 and TRBJ1-2, with 10 nucleotides matching TRBD1. V shed 6 bases, J shed 4 bases, and the junction held 8 bases outside the gene matches. Germline V gives CDR1 MNHEY, CDR2 SVGAGI. The CDR3 is 15 amino acids. The CDR3 reads CASSRTRTGGYGYTF. For the CDR3, the DNA is TGTGCCAGCAGCAGAACTAGGACAGGGGGCTATGGCTACACCTTC.

The V gene is TRBV10-3, the J gene TRBJ2-3, with 10 bases that match TRBD1. The V gene's germline CDR1 is ENHRY and CDR2 SYGVKD. V gave up 11 bases and J gave up 6 bases; unmatched junction bases: 14. This CDR3 spans 15 amino acids. In DNA, the CDR3 is TGTGCCGCAGGACAGGGGGAATCCTCTACGGATACGCAGTATTTT. It encodes CAAGQGESSTDTQYF.

This chain links TRBV19 with TRBJ2-2, with 7 bases aligning to TRBD1. Germline V gene data show CDR1 as LNHDA and CDR2 as SQIVND (reference sequence). The V segment lost 6 bases and the J segment 1 base; nucleotides outside the gene matches: 2. The CDR3 totals 14 residues. CDR3 sequence: CASRGDRNTGELFF. The CDR3 DNA is TGTGCCAGTAGAGGGGACAGGAACACCGGGGAGCTGTTTTTT.